The 20 T cell receptor beta chains listed next were all sequenced from one sample in a study of human T cells and chemical hapten exposure. Each CDR3 protein is one row after TCRdb ran MiXCR on the RACE reads. In the table there are roughly 100,000 distinct CDR3 sequences, less than 45% of which are singletons. Time point specified: patch test 3, about 24 weeks after DPC sensitization. The treatment here: therapeutic diphenylcyclopropenone sensitization with weekly scalp DPC. This specimen was whole blood, taken in connection with sensitization to the hapten diphenylcyclopropenone (DPC). The origin of the receptors is a man aged 40-55 years with alopecia areata. Some clones in this sample may be carry-over from other donors' samples.

The CDR3 region has the DNA TGTGCCAGCAGTTCCCCAGGCTTACTACGGGAGCAGTACTTC. This sequence encodes CASSSPGLLREQYF. The rearrangement uses TRBV27 and TRBJ2-7; D is unresolved. The germline gives CDR1 MNHEY, CDR2 SMNVEV (reference sequence). V was pared by 4 bases and J by 7 bases, with 17 bases between. CDR3 size: 14 residues.

The chain's CDR3 is CASSEGRTSRIAKNIQYF. CDR3 sequence (DNA): TGTGCCAGCAGTGAAGGCAGGACTAGCAGAATAGCCAAAAACATTCAGTACTTC. The J gene is TRBJ2-4, the V gene TRBV2; 8 positions match TRBD2. The V gene's germline CDR1 is SNHLY and CDR2 FYNNEI. The CDR3 runs 18 residues. The ends lost 1 base at V and 0 bases at J; junction bases unmatched: 8.

This clonotype has more than one count but fewer than ten. The rearrangement links TRBV10-3 to TRBJ2-3; 8 nucleotides line up with TRBD2. Germline assignment: CDR1 ENHRY and CDR2 SYGVKD. This CDR3 spans 14 amino acids. After removal of 5 bases from V and 4 bases from J, the junction contained 5 bases not matched to a gene. This chain's CDR3 is CAISPGREADTQYF. The CDR3 DNA is TGTGCCATCAGTCCGGGGCGGGAGGCAGATACGCAGTATTTT.

This clonotype has a handful of counts. V and J are TRBV27 and TRBJ2-7; D not resolved. The germline gives CDR1 MNHEY, CDR2 SMNVEV (reference sequence). The germline V and J ends were trimmed by 5 bases and 0 bases, with 23 bases remaining between them. The CDR3 runs 18 residues. CDR3 nucleotide sequence: TGTGCCAGCAGTCGGAAACCGGAGAATACCCAATACTCCTACGAGCAGTACGTC. Its protein is CASSRKPENTQYSYEQYV.

The chain combines TRBV20-1 with TRBJ1-4, with D maybe TRBD1 (5 bases). The CDR3 spans 12 residues. Trimming pared 4 bases from V and 11 bases from J, leaving 14 bases between. Per the germline V gene, CDR1 is DFQATT and CDR2 is SNEGSKA (reference sequence). The CDR3 is CSAKGQGLKLFF. CDR3 nucleotide sequence: TGCAGTGCTAAGGGCCAGGGTCTCAAACTGTTTTTT.

This chain links TRBV4-2 with TRBJ2-3, with D possibly being TRBD2 (5 bases). Germline loops: CDR1 LGHNA, CDR2 YNFKEQ. Trimming stripped 0 bases from V and 10 bases from J, with 14 bases between. The CDR3 is made up of 14 amino acids. In nucleotides, the CDR3 is TGTGCCAGCAGCCAAGATGAGCTACTAGGTGCGCAGTATTTT. This sequence encodes CASSQDELLGAQYF.

CDR3 sequence (DNA): TGTGCCAGCAGCTTAGAGCTAGCGGGAGATCTGAATGAGCAGTTCTTC. It encodes CASSLELAGDLNEQFF. V and J are TRBV11-3 and TRBJ2-1; TRBD2 agrees at 10 bases. The CDR3 has 16 amino acids. V dropped 0 bases and J dropped 7; count of bases not matched to a gene: 6. Germline values: CDR1 SGHNT, CDR2 YENEEA.

The chain joins TRBV7-6 to TRBJ1-1; D unresolved. Germline lookup yields CDR1 SGHVS and CDR2 FNYEAQ. The CDR3 extends over 13 amino acids. Trimming shortened V by 5 bases and J by 8 bases, and 15 bases separated the two germline ends. CDR3 in amino acids: CASSRPSPPEAFF. The CDR3 DNA reads as TGTGCCAGCAGCCGACCCAGCCCCCCCGAAGCTTTCTTT.

V gene TRBV12-3 or TRBV12-4 combines with J gene TRBJ2-1; 7 nucleotides match TRBD1. This CDR3 spans 16 amino acids. Trimming removed 5 bases from V and 3 bases from J; junction bases left unmatched: 10. DNA of the CDR3: TGTGCCAGCAGTCGTACAGGGGATTCCTACTACAATGAGCAGTTCTTC. It specifies CASSRTGDSYYNEQFF.

V and J are TRBV10-3 and TRBJ2-2; possibly TRBD1 for D (5 bases). In germline, CDR1 is ENHRY, CDR2 SYGVKD. V was shortened by 1 base and J by 0 bases, with 9 bases between the two germline ends. The CDR3 totals 16 residues. The CDR3 loop reads CAISEWGSTNTGELFF. DNA of the CDR3: TGTGCCATCAGTGAGTGGGGCTCAACGAACACCGGGGAGCTGTTTTTT.

This chain uses TRBV6-5 with TRBJ2-5, with a weak D call TRBD1 (6 bases). V gave up 0 bases and J gave up 5 bases, with 7 bases separating them. The CDR3 totals 13 residues. Per the germline V gene, CDR1 is MNHEY and CDR2 is SVGAGI. The CDR3 nucleotides read TGTGCCAGCAGTTACTCGAGGGGGGAGACCCAGTACTTC. Its translation: CASSYSRGETQYF.

The V and J genes are TRBV20-1 and TRBJ2-4; TRBD2 agrees at 7 bases. CDR3 length: 15 residues. V dropped 0 bases and J dropped 1; count of bases not matched to a gene: 3. The germline CDR1 and CDR2 sequences are DFQATT and SNEGSKA (reference sequence). CDR3 region: CSARDGGEAKNIQYF. The CDR3 region has the DNA TGCAGTGCTAGAGATGGGGGGGAGGCCAAAAACATTCAGTACTTC.

This clonotype turned up a few times. The V gene is TRBV30, the J gene TRBJ1-1; 12 nucleotides match TRBD1. CDR1 GTSNPN and CDR2 SVGIG come from the germline V gene (reference sequence). This CDR3 spans 16 amino acids. V lost 2 bases and J lost 5; bases outside the gene matches: 9. The DNA of the CDR3 is TGTGCCTGGAGTCGGGGGACAGGGGGCGCGGGAACTGAAGCTTTCTTT. Protein product: CAWSRGTGGAGTEAFF.

The J gene is TRBJ1-6, the V gene TRBV7-9, with TRBD1 identical over 11 bases. V was pared by 5 bases and J by 6 bases, with 6 bases of the junction left unmatched. This CDR3 contains 16 residues. Germline V gives CDR1 SEHNR, CDR2 FQNEAQ (reference sequence). The CDR3 region is CASSVPGTGGNSPLHF. CDR3 bases: TGTGCCAGCAGCGTTCCCGGGACAGGGGGTAATTCACCCCTCCACTTT. The entire variable domain, with the rest obtained from reference TRBV7-9 and TRBJ1-6, is as follows: DTGVSQNPRHKITKRGQNVTFRCDPISEHNRLYWYRQTLGQGPEFLTYFQNEAQLEKSRLLSDRFSAERPKGSFSTLEIQRTEQGDSAMYLCASSVPGTGGNSPLHFGNGTRLTVT.

This rearrangement joins TRBV2 to TRBJ1-2, with 7 bases fitting TRBD1. Trimming at V came to 7 bases and at J to 5 bases, leaving 1 base not matched to a gene. Per the germline V gene, CDR1 is SNHLY and CDR2 is FYNNEI. The length of the CDR3 is 11 residues. Here the CDR3 reads CASTRGYGYTF. CDR3 DNA sequence: TGTGCCAGCACCAGGGGGTATGGCTACACCTTC. Combining the CDR3 with reference TRBV2 and TRBJ1-2 gives the whole variable domain EPEVTQTPSHQVTQMGQEVILRCVPISNHLYFYWYRQILGQKVEFLVSFYNNEISEKSEIFDDQFSVERPDGSNFTLKIRSTKLEDSAMYFCASTRGYGYTFGSGTRLTVV.

This chain joins TRBV9 and TRBJ1-2, with 11 bases matching TRBD1. The CDR3 has 15 residues. Looked up from germline, CDR1 is SGDLS and CDR2 is YYNGEE. Trimming at V came to 4 bases and at J to 4 bases, leaving 6 bases not matched to a gene. The DNA for the CDR3 is TGTGCCAGCAGCAAATGGACAGGGGGCCCCTATGGCTACACCTTC. Translating it yields CASSKWTGGPYGYTF.

Only a few counts were recorded for this clonotype. This chain links TRBV7-6 with TRBJ2-5; 8 bases map to TRBD1. The CDR3 contains 15 residues. CDR1 is SGHVS, CDR2 FNYEAQ, per germline. V shed 1 base and J 2 bases; nucleotides not matched to a gene: 3. The CDR3 DNA sequence: TGTGCCAGCAGCTTAGGGACAGGGCGTCAAGAGACCCAGTACTTC. Protein product: CASSLGTGRQETQYF.

The chain uses TRBV28 and TRBJ1-5, with D possibly matching TRBD1 (6 bases). Per the germline V gene, CDR1 is MDHEN and CDR2 is SYDVKM. V dropped 1 base and J dropped 2 bases, with 12 bases sitting between them. The length of the CDR3 is 16 residues. The CDR3 sequence: CASSLLTGRGNQPQHF. The CDR3 coding sequence is TGTGCCAGCAGTTTATTGACAGGCCGAGGCAATCAGCCCCAGCATTTT.

V gene TRBV29-1 combines with J gene TRBJ1-1, with a possible D match to TRBD1 (5 bases). The CDR3 is made up of 13 amino acids. Trimming left V 2 bases short and J 0 bases short, with 7 bases between. Germline CDR1 and CDR2: SQVTM and ANQGSEA. The CDR3 loop is CSVEQGMNTEAFF. CDR3 DNA sequence: TGCAGCGTTGAACAGGGAATGAACACTGAAGCTTTCTTT.

The rearrangement links TRBV4-2 to TRBJ1-5, with D possibly matching TRBD1 (6 bases). V was trimmed by 1 base and J by 6 bases, leaving 16 bases between them. This CDR3 has 16 amino acids. Germline values: CDR1 LGHNA, CDR2 YNFKEQ. The CDR3 protein is CASSQVEGGRGQPQHF. Written as DNA, the CDR3 is TGTGCCAGCAGCCAAGTTGAGGGGGGGCGCGGTCAGCCCCAGCATTTT.